These T cell receptor beta chains were read from a single sample in a study of OX40 agonist ivuxolimab in advanced cancers. Assay used: immunoSEQ multiplex PCR; TCRdb lists only in-frame clones, some missing. This table holds tens of thousands of clones, roughly nine tenths found once. This material consisted of CD4+ or CD8+ T cells sorted from blood, taken in a trial of the OX40 agonist ivuxolimab. These receptors all come from an adult with an advanced solid tumor such as melanoma, head and neck, liver or kidney cancer. CDR3s include the opening cysteine and the closing phenylalanine or tryptophan. Each record gives: J gene, V gene, clone size, D gene, CDR3 DNA, CDR3 protein. The D gene is left open where the match is weak. Clone size is shown for a subset of rows, as once, few, many or a class of expanded clone.

TRBJ1-1,TRBV7-8,.,.,TGTGCCAGCAGCCCTACAAACGCCGGTGAGGGCACTGAAGCTTTCTTT,CASSPTNAGEGTEAFF
TRBJ1-2,TRBV19,.,.,TGTGCCAGTAGCCGGGACATGGAAAACTATGGCTACACCTTC,CASSRDMENYGYTF
TRBJ1-1,TRBV4-3,.,.,TGCGCCAGCAGCCAACTCCTTATAACAGGACCAGACACTGAAGCTTTCTTT,CASSQLLITGPDTEAFF
TRBJ2-5,TRBV15,.,.,TGTGCCACCAGCAGAGGCCTCCAAGGACGGATCCAAGAGACCCAGTACTTC,CATSRGLQGRIQETQYF
TRBJ2-7,TRBV4-2,.,.,TGTGCCAGCAGCCAAGATCAGGGCTACGAGCAGTACTTC,CASSQDQGYEQYF
TRBJ2-2,TRBV27,.,.,TGTGCCAGCAGTTTATCAGGGGGAGTGAACACCGGGGAGCTGTTTTTT,CASSLSGGVNTGELFF
TRBJ2-7,TRBV7-9,.,.,TGTGCCAGCAGCCCAGTTCGGTCCTACGAGCAGTACTTC,CASSPVRSYEQYF
TRBJ1-5,TRBV19,.,TRBD1,TGTGCCAGTATGCCTTCCAGGGGGGTTCCTCAGCCCCAGCATTTT,CASMPSRGVPQPQHF
TRBJ2-7,TRBV10-3,.,.,TGTGCCATCAGTGAGTCGGGGGGAGTGAGCTACGAGCAGTACTTC,CAISESGGVSYEQYF
TRBJ2-5,TRBV7-9,.,.,TGTGCCAGCAGCTTAGTGGGCTTTGGGCAAGAGACCCAGTACTTC,CASSLVGFGQETQYF
TRBJ2-7,TRBV11-1,once,.,TGTGCCAGCAGCTTAGTATACCAAGGGGACGACTCCTACGAGCAGTACTTC,CASSLVYQGDDSYEQYF
TRBJ2-5,TRBV29-1,.,.,TGCAGCGTTGAGTTCCCCGGCGGAACCTCGGACTTTCAAGAGACCCAGTACTTC,CSVEFPGGTSDFQETQYF
TRBJ1-1,TRBV23-1,.,TRBD1,TGCGCCAGCAGTCAAAGAGCGACAGGGATAATGAACACTGAAGCTTTCTTT,CASSQRATGIMNTEAFF
TRBJ2-1,TRBV11-3,.,TRBD2,TGTGCCAGCAGCTCCGGGACTAGCGGGAGCATCTCCTACAATGAGCAGTTCTTC,CASSSGTSGSISYNEQFF
TRBJ2-6,TRBV28,.,.,TGTGCCAGCAGTTCTTTAGGAACTGGGGCCAACGTCCTGACTTTC,CASSSLGTGANVLTF
TRBJ2-1,TRBV7-9,.,.,TGTGCCAGCAGCTTACTGCTAACCTACAATGAGCAGTTCTTC,CASSLLLTYNEQFF
TRBJ2-1,TRBV10-3,.,TRBD2,TGTGCCATCAGTGTCGGGGGGGAGCAGTTCTTC,CAISVGGEQFF
TRBJ1-3,TRBV6-6,.,TRBD1,TGTGCCAGCAGTAGTCAGGGGGACTTTGGAAACACCATATATTTT,CASSSQGDFGNTIYF
TRBJ2-1,TRBV13,.,TRBD2,TGTGCCAGCAGCTCGAGCGGGAGGGTAGATGAGCAGTTCTTC,CASSSSGRVDEQFF
TRBJ2-5,TRBV4-1,once,.,TGCGCCAGCAGCCAAGGGGTTAGTAAAGAGACCCAGTACTTC,CASSQGVSKETQYF
TRBJ1-1,TRBV6-6,.,.,TGTGCCAGCAGTTTACTATTAGCGAACACTGAAGCTTTCTTT,CASSLLLANTEAFF
TRBJ1-5,TRBV6-6,.,.,TGTGCCAGCAGTTCTTTCAGCCGCAATCAGCCCCAGCATTTT,CASSSFSRNQPQHF
TRBJ1-5,TRBV27,.,.,TGTGCCAGCAGTTTTCTGACAGACGGACCAGCTCAGCCCCAGCATTTT,CASSFLTDGPAQPQHF
TRBJ2-7,TRBV27,once,TRBD2,TGTGCCAGCAGCCCTACTAGCGCCTACGAGCAGTACTTC,CASSPTSAYEQYF
TRBJ2-5,TRBV10-3,.,TRBD2,TGTGCCATCAGCCCCGGGGGGGGGCAAGAGACCCAGTACTTC,CAISPGGGQETQYF
TRBJ2-4,TRBV6-1,once,.,TGTGCCAGCTTCCCATCCGGCACGGGAAACATTCAGTACTTC,CASFPSGTGNIQYF
TRBJ2-2,TRBV11-2,once,.,TGTGCCAGCAGCTTAGTCGTCGGCGGGGAGCTGTTTTTT,CASSLVVGGELFF
TRBJ2-1,TRBV7-3,once,TRBD2,TGTGCCAGCAGCGCCGAGGGCGGGAGGAGTGAGCAGTTCTTC,CASSAEGGRSEQFF
TRBJ1-4,TRBV2,.,TRBD1,TGTGCCAGCAGTCCGGGACAGGAGGGGGAAAAACTGTTTTTT,CASSPGQEGEKLFF
TRBJ2-1,TRBV12-5,.,.,TGTGCTAGTGGTCCCGTACAGGGATACAATGAGCAGTTCTTC,CASGPVQGYNEQFF
TRBJ2-7,TRBV7-2,.,.,TGTGCCAGCACCCTATCCGGCGAGCAGTACTTC,CASTLSGEQYF
TRBJ2-1,TRBV27,.,.,TGTGCCAGCAGTCCTATAGCCGGCTCCTACAATGAGCAGTTCTTC,CASSPIAGSYNEQFF
TRBJ2-1,TRBV7-9,.,.,TGTGCCAGCAGCTTACCCCTAGCGTTGTACAATGAGCAGTTCTTC,CASSLPLALYNEQFF
TRBJ2-1,TRBV11-1,.,TRBD2,TGTGCCAGCAGCTCCCCGAAGCGGGAGGGCAATGAGCAGTTCTTC,CASSSPKREGNEQFF
TRBJ2-7,TRBV6-1,.,TRBD1,TGTGCCAGCAGTGACAGGGGGCTTGGTAACGAGCAGTACTTC,CASSDRGLGNEQYF
TRBJ1-2,TRBV6-5,.,TRBD1,TGTGCCAGCAGCGTAGGGACAGGGAGTCCCTATGGCTACACCTTC,CASSVGTGSPYGYTF
TRBJ1-2,TRBV5-1,.,.,TGCGCCAGCAGCTTGGCGCCCGACAGGAAGACTGACCCGAACTATGGCTACACCTTC,CASSLAPDRKTDPNYGYTF